The 10 T cell receptor beta chains presented below share a single source sample, sequenced in a study of cytomegalovirus exposure and HLA in healthy donors. The PCR made use of 60 Vbeta and 13 Jbeta primers. This table comes from immunoSEQ multiplex PCR, and its TCRdb copy is limited to in-frame clones, with some not included. The sample contains 150,000 to 200,000 clones, roughly 83% of which appear only once. The specimen was PBMCs. The receptors originated from a male donor in good health and CMV-seropositive.

The chain carries TRBV11-2 and TRBJ1-5; the D is unclear. Trimming removed 5 bases at V and 7 bases at J, with 15 bases between. This CDR3 has 14 amino acids. From germline, CDR1 is SGHAT and CDR2 FQNNGV. The CDR3 DNA follows: TGTGCCAGCAGCCCCCCCCCTCCGAGGCAGCCCCAGCATTTT. Amino acid sequence: CASSPPPPRQPQHF.

The chain uses TRBV5-4 and TRBJ2-1, with TRBD1 as a possible D gene (5 bases). Germline V CDR1 and CDR2: SGHNT, YYREEE (reference sequence). The CDR3 length is 12 residues. With 5 bases removed from V and 8 bases from J, the gap between germline ends came to 11 bases. CDR3 loop: CASSGVRDEQFF. The CDR3 nucleotides read TGTGCCAGCAGTGGGGTCAGGGATGAGCAGTTCTTC.

The rearrangement joins TRBV6-1 to TRBJ2-7; D not certain. V was trimmed by 3 bases and J by 0 bases, leaving 12 bases between them. The CDR3 length is 15 residues. Germline loops: CDR1 MNHNS, CDR2 SASEGT. The CDR3 protein is CASSDVTIISYEQYF. CDR3 DNA sequence: TGTGCCAGCAGTGATGTCACAATTATCTCCTACGAGCAGTACTTC.

The chain combines TRBV2 with TRBJ1-5; D is perhaps TRBD1 (6 bases). V was trimmed by 8 bases and J by 4 bases, leaving 18 bases between them. The germline V gene encodes CDR1 SNHLY and CDR2 FYNNEI. The CDR3 loop spans 15 amino acids. CDR3: CASDRGSQGNQPQHF. The CDR3 coding sequence is TGTGCCAGCGACCGTGGGTCTCAGGGGAATCAGCCCCAGCATTTT.

The chain combines TRBV6-5 with TRBJ1-3; 7 bases agree with TRBD1. The CDR3 totals 15 residues. Germline CDR1 reads MNHEY; CDR2 reads SVGAGI. Germline trimming cut 5 bases from V and 0 bases from J; bases unmatched to any gene: 4. This CDR3 is CASSQRDSSGNTIYF. CDR3 bases: TGTGCCAGCAGTCAACGGGACAGCTCTGGAAACACCATATATTTT.

This clone has more than one count but fewer than ten. This chain connects TRBV9 to TRBJ2-1; 7 positions match TRBD2. Germline assignment: CDR1 SGDLS and CDR2 YYNGEE. The CDR3 has 17 amino acids. The V segment lost 0 bases and the J segment 2 bases; nucleotides outside the gene matches: 8. This CDR3 is CASSVGVRGVPYNEQFF. The CDR3 DNA follows: TGTGCCAGCAGCGTAGGGGTCCGGGGGGTTCCCTACAATGAGCAGTTCTTC.

There are a few counts of this clone. The CDR3 protein is CASSLNGLAGVPRQNEQFF. As DNA, the CDR3 is TGTGCCAGCAGCTTAAATGGACTAGCGGGAGTCCCCCGGCAAAATGAGCAGTTCTTC. This chain links TRBV11-1 with TRBJ2-1, with 13 bases aligning to TRBD2. CDR3 length equals 19 residues. CDR1 is SGHAT, CDR2 FQDESV, per germline (reference sequence). With 2 bases clipped from V and 7 bases from J, the junction kept 14 bases outside the gene matches.

The CDR3 sequence is CASSHLTGLYEQYF. The CDR3 nucleotides are TGCGCCAGCAGTCACCTGACAGGGCTCTACGAGCAGTACTTC. The chain couples TRBV23-1 to TRBJ2-5; 7 bases agree with TRBD1. The closer fit of TRBJ2-7 to the DNA end suggests the J call may be wrong. TRBV23-1 is designated an ORF whose function remains uncertain. The CDR3 runs to 14 residues.

The V call is TRBV29-1, the J call TRBJ1-3, with 7 bases identical to TRBD1. The ends lost 4 bases at V and 0 bases at J; junction bases unmatched: 6. CDR3 length: 15 amino acids. Germline CDR1 and CDR2: SQVTM and ANQGSEA. The CDR3 here is CSVGDRPSSGNTIYF. In DNA, the CDR3 is TGCAGCGTTGGGGACAGACCCAGCTCTGGAAACACCATATATTTT.

The CDR3 loop reads CASSPGTSFLGEQFF. In DNA, the CDR3 is TGCGCCAGCAGCCCTGGGACTAGTTTCTTGGGTGAGCAGTTCTTC. The rearrangement uses TRBV5-1 and TRBJ2-1; 8 nucleotides align to TRBD2. V shed 4 bases, J shed 9 bases, and the junction held 12 bases outside the gene matches. Per the germline V gene, CDR1 is SGHRS and CDR2 is YFSETQ. There are 15 residues in the CDR3.